Shown below are 28 T cell receptor beta chains from a single sample sequenced in a study of CD8+ T cells in alopecia areata. CD4, CD8alpha, NKG2D, NKG2ACE and other markers guided sorting of pooled cutaneous lymph node cells. RNA extraction was followed by reverse transcription into cDNA, which acted as the sequencing template. Sequencing used immunoSEQ multiplex PCR; TCRdb keeps in-frame clones, though not all of them. The data show around 300,000 clones, with none appearing a single time. Source material: CD4+ T cells sorted from a lymph node. The receptors here all came from a C3H/HeJ mouse with alopecia areata. MHC haplotype: H2-k.

Turning to this clone: Genes here carry mouse names. Read data end 4 residues before the CDR3 end; the end is taken from the germline J gene. Other DNA sequences in the sample encode the same CDR3. V gene TRBV1 combines with J gene TRBJ2-3, with D hard to call. The germline V and J ends were trimmed by 3 bases and 0 bases, with 7 bases remaining between them. The CDR3 runs 14 residues. Germline CDR1 reads NSQYPW; CDR2 reads LRSPGD (reference sequence). The part of the CDR3 DNA that was read is TGCACCTGCAGTGCCCAGAATAGTGCAGAA. Its translation: CTCSAQNSAE. The CDR3 as a whole reads CTCSAQNSAETLYF.

This clone showed up just a few times. The gene names here belong to mouse. The read terminates 4 residues ahead of where the CDR3 ends, so the germline J gene completes it. At the DNA level, this CDR3 is encoded by other sequences in the same sample as well. The chain joins TRBV13-1 to TRBJ2-5, with D maybe TRBD2 (5 bases). The CDR3 runs to 14 residues. Germline CDR1 reads NSHNY; CDR2 reads SYGAGN. Trimming stripped 1 base from V and 0 bases from J, with 6 bases between. CDR3 sequence reads: CASSDTGNQDTQYF. The covered CDR3 bases are TGTGCCAGCAGTGATACTGGTAACCAAGAC.

Comment on this clone: Each gene name is a mouse one. Coverage ceases 4 residues before the CDR3 finishes, and the germline J gene fills in the end. The chain carries TRBV1 and TRBJ1-2; D call uncertain. Deletions cut 1 base from V and 3 bases from J, with 9 bases between. The germline V gene encodes CDR1 NSQYPW and CDR2 LRSPGD (reference sequence). This CDR3 has 14 amino acids. The CDR3 sequence is CTCSAVGKYSDYTF. CDR3 DNA (partial): TGCACCTGCAGTGCAGTGGGGAAGTACTCC.

On this clone itself: Mouse gene names and germline throughout. CDR3 region: CASSDASGANTEVFF. The CDR3 DNA, read in part, is TGTGCCAGCAGTGATGCATCAGGGGCAAACACA. The genes are TRBV13-3 and TRBJ1-1; D is perhaps TRBD1 (6 bases). The read falls 4 residues short of the CDR3 end, and the missing part is taken from the germline J gene. The CDR3 runs 15 residues. The germline gives CDR1 NNHDY, CDR2 SYVADS. The V gene lost 0 bases and the J gene lost 0 bases, with 9 bases spanning the gap.

In regard to this clone: Gene names and germline match the mouse. The read finishes 4 residues shy of the CDR3 end, and the germline J gene is used to complete it. The same CDR3 is also encoded by other DNA sequences in this sample. The V gene is TRBV13-3, the J gene TRBJ2-1; 7 positions match TRBD1. Germline V gene data show CDR1 as NNHDY and CDR2 as SYVADS. The V segment lost 2 bases and the J segment 4 bases; nucleotides outside the gene matches: 0. CDR3 size: 13 residues. CDR3 in amino acids: CASSDRGYAEQFF. The DNA read from the CDR3 is TGTGCCAGCAGTGACAGGGGGTATGCT.

This clone was found a few times. Gene names refer to mouse genes. The read falls 3 residues short of the CDR3 end, and the missing part is taken from the germline J gene. The rearrangement uses TRBV19 and TRBJ1-6, with 10 bases identical to TRBD1. TRBJ1-6 is identified as an open reading frame with a role that is uncertain. The CDR3 runs 15 residues. With V trimmed by 6 bases and J by 4 bases, 4 bases remained unmatched. Germline V CDR1 and CDR2: FNHDT, SITEND (reference sequence). The CDR3 reads CASTRDRGYNSPLYF. The part of the CDR3 DNA that was read is TGTGCCAGCACCCGGGACAGGGGATATAATTCGCCC.

Details on this clone: The gene names here belong to mouse. The read halts 4 residues ahead of the CDR3 end, with the missing end drawn from the germline J gene. The rearrangement uses TRBV19 and TRBJ2-2; possible D gene TRBD2, 6 bases. The CDR3 extends over 14 amino acids. Germline CDR1 FNHDT, CDR2 SITEND (reference sequence). V shed 7 bases and J shed 1 base, with 11 bases lying between them. The CDR3 here is CASRLWGNTGQLYF. CDR3 DNA (partial): TGTGCCAGCCGCCTCTGGGGAAACACCGGG.

In the case of this clone: Gene names refer to mouse genes. The read ends 4 residues before the CDR3 terminus; that terminus is restored from the germline J gene. This sequence joins TRBV13-1 and TRBJ2-1; 8 nucleotides line up with TRBD1. Germline V gene lookup returns CDR1 NSHNY and CDR2 SYGAGN. J gave up 6 bases and V 2 bases, and 7 bases lay outside the gene matches. CDR3 length: 15 residues. This CDR3 is CASSEVRGRGAEQFF. The CDR3 DNA, read in part, is TGTGCCAGCAGTGAGGTCAGGGGGCGAGGTGCT.

To note about this clone: Gene names follow the mouse nomenclature. The CDR3 end falls 4 residues outside the read, so it is completed with the germline J gene. The V and J genes are TRBV19 and TRBJ2-1; 10 bases map to TRBD2. CDR3 length: 15 residues. The V segment lost 3 bases and the J segment 1 base; nucleotides outside the gene matches: 1. CDR1 and CDR2 (germline): FNHDT, SITEND (reference sequence). The CDR3 bases that were read are TGTGCCAGCAGTAAGGGACTGGGGAACTATGCT. As protein: CASSKGLGNYA. The CDR3 reads in full as CASSKGLGNYAEQFF.

As regards this clone: Genes and germline come from the mouse. With the read ending 4 residues before the CDR3 end, the germline J gene is used to fill in that end. The rearrangement joins TRBV12-1 to TRBJ2-2; 7 bases map to TRBD2. Germline CDR1 is SGHSN and CDR2 is HYEKVE. The CDR3 is made up of 16 amino acids. V shed 0 bases and J 1 base; nucleotides not matched to a gene: 4. CDR3 amino acids: CASSLSGLQNTGQLYF. The DNA read from the CDR3 is TGTGCCAGCTCTCTCTCGGGACTGCAAAACACCGGG.

Concerning this clone itself: Gene names and germline match the mouse. Sequencing ends 4 residues short of the CDR3 end; the germline J gene provides the rest. The chain couples TRBV17 to TRBJ2-3; D gene ambiguous. The germline gives CDR1 MNHDT, CDR2 YYDKIL. This CDR3 spans 11 amino acids. The sequenced CDR3 bases are TGTGCTAGCAGTATGGGAGAA. Its translation: CASSMGE. The complete CDR3 protein is CASSMGETLYF.

With regard to this clone: Gene labels here are mouse ones. The DNA ends 4 residues before the CDR3 does, and the rest of the CDR3 is filled in from the germline J gene. The same CDR3 is also encoded by other DNA sequences in this sample. The rearrangement links TRBV12-1 to TRBJ2-2, with 9 bases fitting TRBD1. This CDR3 is 16 amino acids long. Per the germline V gene, CDR1 is SGHSN and CDR2 is HYEKVE. Germline trimming cut 0 bases from V and 2 bases from J; bases unmatched to any gene: 3. CDR3 sequence reads: CASSLPGQGNTGQLYF. The CDR3 bases that were read are TGTGCCAGCTCTCTCCCCGGACAGGGGAACACCGGG.

This clone occurred a few times. The genes are named according to mouse. The CDR3 goes on 4 residues after the read ends, and that part is filled in from the germline J gene. This rearrangement joins TRBV13-2 to TRBJ1-2, with D possibly matching TRBD1 (6 bases). The germline V gene has CDR1 NNHNN and CDR2 SYGAGS (reference sequence). V gave up 6 bases and J gave up 0 bases, with 6 bases separating them. The CDR3 spans 12 residues. The CDR3 DNA, read in part, is TGTGCCAGCGACAGGGCAAACTCC. Protein: CASDRANS. The entire CDR3 is CASDRANSDYTF.

A word on this clone: The gene symbols are mouse symbols. Read data end 3 residues before the CDR3 end; the end is taken from the germline J gene. This chain connects TRBV13-1 to TRBJ1-6, with D perhaps TRBD1 (6 bases). TRBJ1-6 is an ORF, and what it does is uncertain. The V gene lost 5 bases and the J gene lost 5 bases, with 14 bases spanning the gap. In germline, CDR1 is NSHNY, CDR2 SYGAGN. The CDR3 contains 15 residues. CDR3 bases read: TGTGCCAGCAGCACCAGGGAGGGGGATAATTCGCCC. It translates to CASSTREGDNSP. The whole CDR3 region reads CASSTREGDNSPLYF.

There are a few counts of this clone. Gene names denote mouse genes. The sequenced CDR3 bases are TGTGCCAGCTCTCTCGGGCCAGGGGGA. It specifies CASSLGPGG. The complete CDR3 reads CASSLGPGGEVFF. The rearrangement joins TRBV12-1 to TRBJ1-1; 7 bases line up with TRBD1. The CDR3 end falls 4 residues outside the read, so it is completed with the germline J gene. The CDR3 extends over 13 amino acids. Per the germline V gene, CDR1 is SGHSN and CDR2 is HYEKVE.

As regards this clone: The genes are named according to mouse. Coverage ceases 4 residues before the CDR3 finishes, and the germline J gene fills in the end. This chain links TRBV5 with TRBJ2-2; tentative D call: TRBD1 (7 bases). Per the germline V gene, CDR1 is LGHNA and CDR2 is YNLKQL (reference sequence). The CDR3 length is 16 residues. Trimming removed 4 bases at V and 0 bases at J, with 12 bases between. The CDR3 here is CASSPGGRANTGQLYF. The part of the CDR3 DNA that was read is TGTGCCAGCAGCCCAGGGGGGAGAGCAAACACCGGG.

This clone came up a few times. Genes here carry mouse names. With the read ending 4 residues before the CDR3 end, the germline J gene is used to fill in that end. The sample contains more than one DNA sequence encoding this CDR3. The rearrangement uses TRBV5 and TRBJ2-5; 7 bases match TRBD1. After removal of 3 bases from V and 0 bases from J, the junction contained 0 bases not matched to a gene. Germline CDR1 reads LGHNA; CDR2 reads YNLKQL (reference sequence). The CDR3 has 14 residues. CDR3 sequence reads: CASSQGQNQDTQYF. Partial CDR3 DNA: TGTGCCAGCAGCCAGGGACAGAACCAAGAC.

The sample holds a few counts of this clone. Gene names and germline refer to mouse. The CDR3 sequence: CASSERGTGNSDYTF. The covered CDR3 bases are TGTGCCAGCAGTGAACGGGGGACAGGGAACTCC. The chain recombines TRBV13-3 with TRBJ1-2, with 9 bases fitting TRBD1. Sequencing ends 4 residues short of the CDR3 end; the germline J gene provides the rest. Germline CDR1 NNHDY, CDR2 SYVADS. This CDR3 region has 15 residues. The V gene end was trimmed by 2 bases and the J gene end by 2 bases; junction bases not matched to a gene: 4.

This clone has a handful of counts. Germline and genes: mouse. The read terminates 4 residues before the CDR3 end, so the remaining end is supplied by the germline J gene. The genes are TRBV5 and TRBJ2-2; TRBD1 matches 12 bases. The V and J ends lost 5 bases and 3 bases, in that order; junction bases with no gene match: 4. CDR1 is LGHNA, CDR2 YNLKQL, per germline (reference sequence). The CDR3 sequence is 16 residues long. This CDR3 reads CASSARDRGHTGQLYF. CDR3 bases read: TGTGCCAGCAGCGCTCGGGACAGGGGGCACACCGGG.

This clone has a handful of counts. Genes and germline come from the mouse. Read coverage stops 4 residues before the CDR3 terminus; the germline J gene supplies the remainder. V usage is TRBV19 and J usage is TRBJ2-2; 9 nucleotides line up with TRBD1. The V and J ends lost 4 bases and 1 base, in that order; junction bases with no gene match: 5. This CDR3 region has 16 residues. The germline V gene encodes CDR1 FNHDT and CDR2 SITEND (reference sequence). The sequenced part of the CDR3 DNA is TGTGCCAGCAGTTTCTCGGGACAGGGAAACACCGGG. As protein: CASSFSGQGNTG. The full CDR3 protein reads CASSFSGQGNTGQLYF.

In its sample, this clone was seen a few times. Any gene name here is a mouse gene name. This CDR3 reads CASSWDRGQDTQYF. The covered CDR3 bases are TGTGCCAGCAGCTGGGACAGGGGTCAAGAC. The J gene is TRBJ2-5, the V gene TRBV5, with 10 bases aligning to TRBD1. The CDR3 extends 4 residues past the end of the read, so its final part is completed from the germline J gene. The germline gives CDR1 LGHNA, CDR2 YNLKQL (reference sequence). The V segment lost 5 bases and the J segment 3 bases; nucleotides outside the gene matches: 2. The CDR3 is 14 residues long.

This clone occurred a few times. The genes are named according to mouse. The CDR3 goes on 4 residues after the read ends, and that part is filled in from the germline J gene. This specimen includes other DNA sequences encoding the same CDR3. This chain joins TRBV5 and TRBJ2-3; D is uncertain. V gave up 1 base and J gave up 0 bases, with 8 bases separating them. In germline, CDR1 is LGHNA, CDR2 YNLKQL (reference sequence). The CDR3 spans 15 residues. CDR3 sequence: CASSQGGSSAETLYF. The CDR3 bases that were read are TGTGCCAGCAGCCAAGGAGGGTCTAGTGCAGAA.

The sample holds a few counts of this clone. The genes are named according to mouse. Read coverage stops 4 residues before the CDR3 terminus; the germline J gene supplies the remainder. The chain recombines TRBV1 with TRBJ2-2, with 7 bases fitting TRBD1. Germline V lookup: CDR1 NSQYPW, CDR2 LRSPGD (reference sequence). The J segment lost 2 bases and the V segment lost 4 bases, leaving 7 bases of the junction unmatched. The CDR3 has 16 residues. The CDR3 spells CTCSEQGRSNTGQLYF. Partial CDR3 DNA: TGCACCTGCAGTGAACAGGGGAGAAGCAACACCGGG.

This clone was seen only a few times. The gene symbols are mouse symbols. The CDR3 is cut off 4 residues early in the read; its end comes from the germline J gene. Other DNA sequences in the same sample also yield this CDR3. V and J are TRBV13-1 and TRBJ2-1, with TRBD2 matching over 9 bases. J lost 4 bases, V lost 0 bases, and 2 bases had no gene match. The CDR3 has 15 residues. Germline CDR1 reads NSHNY; CDR2 reads SYGAGN. Incomplete CDR3 DNA: TGTGCCAGCAGTGATGCTGGGGGGGGGTATGCT. This codes for CASSDAGGGYA. The whole CDR3 sequence is CASSDAGGGYAEQFF.

On this clone: Gene and germline names: mouse. The read ends 4 residues shy of where the CDR3 ends; the end is completed using the germline J gene. V gene TRBV19 combines with J gene TRBJ2-3, with D perhaps matching TRBD1 (5 bases). The V end lost 3 bases, the J end lost 3 bases, and 14 bases lay between the germline ends. CDR1 is FNHDT and CDR2 is SITEND in the germline V gene (reference sequence). This CDR3 is 15 amino acids long. This chain's CDR3 is CASSRVPGKAETLYF. The covered CDR3 bases are TGTGCCAGCAGTAGAGTCCCAGGGAAGGCAGAA.

This clone was seen a few times. Gene names denote mouse genes. The CDR3 goes on 4 residues after the read ends, and that part is filled in from the germline J gene. V and J are TRBV29 and TRBJ2-1; 10 bases fit TRBD1. Germline V CDR1 and CDR2: MSHET, SYDVDS. V gave up 3 bases and J gave up 5 bases; unmatched junction bases: 1. The CDR3 loop spans 14 amino acids. CDR3: CASSFGTGDAEQFF. The sequenced CDR3 bases are TGTGCTAGCAGTTTCGGGACAGGGGATGCT. Filled out from reference TRBV29 and TRBJ2-1, the complete variable domain reads DMKVTQMPRYLIKRMGENVLLECGQDMSHETMYWYRQDPGLGLQLIYISYDVDSNSEGDIPKGYRVSRKKREHFSLILDSAKTNQTSVYFCASSFGTGDAEQFFGPGTRLTVL.

This clone occurred a few times. Mouse gene names apply. The read terminates 4 residues ahead of where the CDR3 ends, so the germline J gene completes it. The rearrangement uses TRBV13-1 and TRBJ2-1; D call uncertain. The germline V gene encodes CDR1 NSHNY and CDR2 SYGAGN. The V end was cut by 4 bases, the J end by 3 bases, with 8 bases between. The length of the CDR3 is 13 residues. CDR3 sequence: CASSSLRYAEQFF. The sequenced part of the CDR3 DNA is TGTGCCAGCAGTTCCCTTCGCTATGCT.

This clone was counted a few times. Gene names and germline match the mouse. The CDR3 goes on 4 residues after the read ends, and that part is filled in from the germline J gene. The genes are TRBV17 and TRBJ2-2; 8 bases agree with TRBD2. Germline loops: CDR1 MNHDT, CDR2 YYDKIL. The ends lost 1 base at V and 0 bases at J; junction bases unmatched: 1. This CDR3 spans 16 amino acids. CDR3 sequence reads: CASSRGLGPNTGQLYF. The DNA read from the CDR3 is TGTGCTAGCAGTAGAGGACTGGGGCCAAACACCGGG.